Each of the 20 T cell receptor beta chains below was sequenced from the same sample in a study of T-cell memory formation after mild COVID-19. TCRdb re-derived calls from the 5' RACE reads in MiXCR, one entry per CDR3 protein. The sample includes about 360,000 distinct CDR3 sequences, about an eighth of them seen just once. Sequenced material: PBMCs or a T cell subset sorted from them (not recorded which). These receptor sequences come from a man younger than 35 who had mild COVID-19 (a few samples of this study predate the infection). Cell type and time point are not known.

V is TRBV12-3 or TRBV12-4 and J is TRBJ1-5; 7 bases fit TRBD1. The ends lost 0 bases at V and 3 bases at J; junction bases unmatched: 2. The length of the CDR3 is 15 residues. The CDR3 loop is CASSLAGQNNQPQHF. DNA for the CDR3: TGTGCCAGCAGTTTAGCGGGACAGAACAATCAGCCCCAGCATTTT.

The rearrangement joins TRBV7-9 to TRBJ1-2; D is unclear. V was clipped by 2 bases and J by 4 bases, with 8 bases between them. Germline V gene data show CDR1 as SEHNR and CDR2 as FQNEAQ (reference sequence). The length of the CDR3 is 13 residues. The CDR3: CASSLNPTYGYTF. The CDR3 DNA follows: TGTGCCAGCAGCTTAAACCCTACCTATGGCTACACCTTC.

This clonotype was counted ten times or more. The chain uses TRBV20-1 and TRBJ2-7; maybe TRBD1 (6 bases). V gave up 6 bases and J gave up 5 bases, with 20 bases separating them. The CDR3 has 14 amino acids. Germline V CDR1 and CDR2: DFQATT, SNEGSKA (reference sequence). In DNA, the CDR3 is TGCAGTGCCCCCAACAGGGACGGTGCCGACGAGCAGTACTTC. It specifies CSAPNRDGADEQYF.

A few counts support this clonotype. This chain connects TRBV6-2 or TRBV6-3 to TRBJ2-3, with a possible D match to TRBD1 (6 bases). V lost 2 bases and J 0 bases, leaving 12 bases between the germline ends. The germline gives CDR1 MNHEY, CDR2 SVGEGT. The CDR3 is 16 residues long. In DNA form, the CDR3 reads TGTGCCAGCAGTTACGGACAGCTTGGAAGCACAGATACGCAGTATTTT. It codes for CASSYGQLGSTDTQYF.

This clonotype was detected only a few times. The CDR3 protein is CAINSAGSLLYTDTQYF. The CDR3 bases are TGTGCCATCAATTCCGCGGGGAGTCTACTTTACACAGATACGCAGTATTTT. The chain carries TRBV10-3 and TRBJ2-3; possible D gene TRBD2, 6 bases. This CDR3 is built from 17 residues. The germline gives CDR1 ENHRY, CDR2 SYGVKD. V was pared by 7 bases and J by 2 bases, with 22 bases between.

The chain is built from TRBV20-1 and TRBJ2-5; D uncertain. V lost 3 bases, J lost 5 bases, and 13 bases lay in between. This CDR3 comprises 13 residues. The germline V gene encodes CDR1 DFQATT and CDR2 SNEGSKA (reference sequence). As DNA, the CDR3 is TGCAGTGCTAGCAGGTTGCGTCTGGAGACCCAGTACTTC. The encoded protein is CSASRLRLETQYF.

This chain uses TRBV4-3 with TRBJ2-7, with 8 bases matching TRBD1. J lost 3 bases, V lost 4 bases, and 8 bases had no gene match. Per the germline V gene, CDR1 is LGHNA and CDR2 is YSLEER. CDR3 size: 15 residues. The CDR3 nucleotides are TGCGCCAGCAGCCCCGCCCCGACAGGGGACTACGAGCAGTACTTC. Residues: CASSPAPTGDYEQYF.

This clonotype was seen a few times. The rearrangement links TRBV29-1 to TRBJ1-3; 7 bases are a match to TRBD1. The CDR3 has 13 amino acids. Germline CDR1 SQVTM, CDR2 ANQGSEA. After removal of 6 bases from V and 5 bases from J, the junction contained 7 bases not matched to a gene. The CDR3 nucleotides read TGCAGCGTCCGGGACAGCGATAGAAACACCATATATTTT. Residues: CSVRDSDRNTIYF.

The chain carries TRBV10-3 and TRBJ2-2; D is ambiguous. The CDR3 runs to 15 residues. Germline CDR1 is ENHRY and CDR2 is SYGVKD. V was pared by 0 bases and J by 6 bases, with 11 bases between. The CDR3, as DNA: TGTGCCATCAGTGAGTCGTTTTCGTCTCCCGGGGAGCTGTTTTTT. It yields the protein CAISESFSSPGELFF.

A few counts support this clonotype. CDR3 loop: CASSDRDTDSTDTQYF. CDR3 nucleotide sequence: TGTGCCAGCAGCGACCGGGACACCGATAGCACAGATACGCAGTATTTT. This chain uses TRBV9 with TRBJ2-3; D is possibly TRBD1 (6 bases). The CDR3 runs to 16 residues. V was shortened by 3 bases and J by 0 bases, with 14 bases between the two germline ends. Germline V gene sequence: CDR1 SGDLS, CDR2 YYNGEE. Full variable domain (rest looked up from reference TRBV9 and TRBJ2-3): DSGVTQTPKHLITATGQRVTLRCSPRSGDLSVYWYQQSLDQGLQFLIQYYNGEERAKGNILERFSAQQFPDLHSELNLSSLELGDSALYFCASSDRDTDSTDTQYFGPGTRLTVL.

CDR3 coding DNA: TGTGCCAGTAGTATAGACGACAGGGTCTCCGAAGACATTCAGTACTTC. Protein: CASSIDDRVSEDIQYF. The V gene is TRBV19, the J gene TRBJ2-4; 7 bases line up with TRBD1. The germline gives CDR1 LNHDA, CDR2 SQIVND (reference sequence). The J segment lost 8 bases and the V segment lost 0 bases, leaving 10 bases of the junction unmatched. There are 16 residues in the CDR3.

This clonotype was seen more than once but under ten times. The rearrangement uses TRBV16 and TRBJ1-2; the match to TRBD1 covers 7 bases. The V segment lost 0 bases and the J segment 4 bases; nucleotides outside the gene matches: 5. The germline gives CDR1 KGHSY, CDR2 FQNENV. This CDR3 contains 15 residues. This CDR3 reads CASSQSRGPIYGYTF. CDR3 bases: TGTGCCAGCAGCCAATCAAGGGGGCCGATCTATGGCTACACCTTC.

This clonotype was seen only a few times. V and J are TRBV10-3 and TRBJ1-5; D is ambiguous. V lost 7 bases and J 2 bases, leaving 9 bases between the germline ends. The CDR3 is 13 residues long. Germline CDR1 is ENHRY and CDR2 is SYGVKD. The chain's CDR3 is CAIKAGGNQPQHF. CDR3 in DNA: TGTGCCATCAAAGCAGGTGGCAATCAGCCCCAGCATTTT.

The chain employs TRBV2 and TRBJ1-5; no reliable D call. V shed 3 bases and J shed 4 bases, with 10 bases lying between them. Germline CDR1 reads SNHLY; CDR2 reads FYNNEI. The CDR3 sequence is 14 residues long. CDR3 in DNA: TGTGCCAGCAGTGATTTCCACGGGAATCAGCCCCAGCATTTT. Its protein is CASSDFHGNQPQHF.

This chain joins TRBV7-2 and TRBJ1-2; D is unclear. The CDR3 length is 14 residues. Germline V lookup: CDR1 SGHTA, CDR2 FQGNSA. V was shortened by 3 bases and J by 8 bases, with 16 bases between the two germline ends. The CDR3 region has the DNA TGTGCCAGCAGCTTCGGACCGGGAGGACGAGGCTACACCTTC. Amino acids: CASSFGPGGRGYTF.

This rearrangement joins TRBV7-2 to TRBJ2-3; 12 nucleotides line up with TRBD1. Trimming took 4 bases from V and 3 from J; bases not matched to a gene: 5. The CDR3 runs 16 residues. CDR1 SGHTA and CDR2 FQGNSA come from the germline V gene. In nucleotides, the CDR3 is TGTGCCAGCAGCTCCTCGGGACAGGGGGCGACAGATACGCAGTATTTT. Translating gives CASSSSGQGATDTQYF. Based on the CDR3 plus reference TRBV7-2 and TRBJ2-3, the full variable domain is GAGVSQSPSNKVTEKGKDVELRCDPISGHTALYWYRQSLGQGLEFLIYFQGNSAPDKSGLPSDRFSAERTGGSVSTLTIQRTQQEDSAVYLCASSSSGQGATDTQYFGPGTRLTVL.

The chain uses TRBV19 and TRBJ1-2, with a weak D call TRBD1 (5 bases). There are 13 residues in the CDR3. Germline CDR1 LNHDA, CDR2 SQIVND (reference sequence). V was shortened by 5 bases and J by 3 bases, with 10 bases between the two germline ends. DNA of the CDR3: TGTGCCAGTAGTCCCGACAGTGACTATGGCTACACCTTC. It specifies CASSPDSDYGYTF.

The J gene is TRBJ1-3, the V gene TRBV12-3 or TRBV12-4; D is unclear. The CDR3 runs 13 residues. V lost 3 bases, J lost 0 bases, and 3 bases lay in between. This CDR3 is CASSFDSGNTIYF. In DNA form, the CDR3 reads TGTGCCAGCAGTTTCGACTCTGGAAACACCATATATTTT.

This clonotype was observed once. The CDR3 DNA follows: TGTGCCAGCAGCCAAGAGGGGTCGGTGGGTTCTAGCACAGATACGCAGTATTTT. Protein: CASSQEGSVGSSTDTQYF. This chain uses TRBV3-1 with TRBJ2-3; D is unresolved. Germline V CDR1 and CDR2: LGHDT, YNNKEL (reference sequence). V was pared by 0 bases and J by 0 bases, with 16 bases between. This CDR3 is built from 18 residues.

In its sample, this clonotype was seen a few times. The V call is TRBV9, the J call TRBJ2-5, with D maybe TRBD2 (6 bases). V gave up 0 bases and J gave up 1 base, with 13 bases separating them. Germline-derived CDR1 and CDR2 are SGDLS and YYNGEE. This CDR3 is 16 amino acids long. CDR3 coding DNA: TGTGCCAGCAGCGTAGCTCCGTTCGGGGGCCAAGAGACCCAGTACTTC. As protein: CASSVAPFGGQETQYF. Variable domain in full (rest from reference TRBV9 and TRBJ2-5): DSGVTQTPKHLITATGQRVTLRCSPRSGDLSVYWYQQSLDQGLQFLIQYYNGEERAKGNILERFSAQQFPDLHSELNLSSLELGDSALYFCASSVAPFGGQETQYFGPGTRLLVL.